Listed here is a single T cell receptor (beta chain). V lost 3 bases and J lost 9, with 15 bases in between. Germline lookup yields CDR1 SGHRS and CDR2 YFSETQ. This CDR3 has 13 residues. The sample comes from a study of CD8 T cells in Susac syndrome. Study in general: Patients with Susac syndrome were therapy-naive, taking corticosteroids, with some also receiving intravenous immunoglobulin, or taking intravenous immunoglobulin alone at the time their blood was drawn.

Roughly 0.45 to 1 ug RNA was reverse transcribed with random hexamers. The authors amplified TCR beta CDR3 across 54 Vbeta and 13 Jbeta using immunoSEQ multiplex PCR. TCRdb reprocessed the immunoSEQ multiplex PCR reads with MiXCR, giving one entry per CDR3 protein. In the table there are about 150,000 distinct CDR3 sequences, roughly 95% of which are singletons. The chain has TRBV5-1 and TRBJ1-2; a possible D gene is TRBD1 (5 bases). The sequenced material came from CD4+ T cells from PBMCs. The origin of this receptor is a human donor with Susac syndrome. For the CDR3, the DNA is TGCGCCAGCAGCTCCGGGACCCCGACGAGCTACACCTTC. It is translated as CASSSGTPTSYTF.